Below are 9 T cell receptor beta chains sequenced from a single sample in a study of shared clonotypes between healthy human individuals. Sequencing used immunoSEQ multiplex PCR; TCRdb keeps in-frame clones, though not all of them. Here the sample spans roughly 700,000 clones, 90% being singletons. The specimen was memory CD8+ T cells from PBMCs. Subset defined: CD45RO+ cells pooled with CCR7-negative TemRA cells. The origin of the receptors is a young man in good health. Some clones in this sample may be carry-over from other donors' samples.

The chain is built from TRBV7-9 and TRBJ2-7; 7 bases line up with TRBD2. Germline V gene sequence: CDR1 SEHNR, CDR2 FQNEAQ (reference sequence). The CDR3 loop spans 18 amino acids. With 4 bases clipped from V and 2 bases from J, the junction kept 17 bases outside the gene matches. CDR3 DNA: TGTGCCAGCAGCTCCTCGATCATAGGCGGGGAGGGGACCTACGAGCAGTACTTC. This translates into CASSSSIIGGEGTYEQYF.

Concerning this clone itself: Different DNA sequences within this sample yield the same CDR3. The V gene is TRBV7-9, the J gene TRBJ2-7; D call uncertain. Germline values: CDR1 SEHNR, CDR2 FQNEAQ (reference sequence). CDR3 length: 13 amino acids. Trimming stripped 7 bases from V and 1 base from J, with 11 bases between. CDR3 bases: TGTGCCAGCACCGGTGGGCGATCCTACGAGCAGTACTTC. Amino acids: CASTGGRSYEQYF.

The rearrangement links TRBV5-6 to TRBJ2-3; D unclear. This CDR3 is 13 amino acids long. V gave up 7 bases and J gave up 1 base, with 10 bases separating them. Germline CDR1 reads SGHDT; CDR2 reads YYEEEE. The CDR3 DNA follows: TGTGCCAGCCGCCTGAGAGGCACAGATACGCAGTATTTT. Its protein is CASRLRGTDTQYF.

The chain employs TRBV27 and TRBJ2-7; TRBD2 might be the D (6 bases). Trimming cost V 5 bases and J 3 bases, with 14 bases left between them. Germline values: CDR1 MNHEY, CDR2 SMNVEV (reference sequence). This CDR3 is 14 amino acids long. The CDR3 coding sequence is TGTGCCAGCAGTATCCGGGACTTCGGCTACGAGCAGTACTTC. This codes for CASSIRDFGYEQYF.

J is TRBJ1-2 and V is TRBV6-5; no clear D. The CDR3 spans 15 residues. V shed 0 bases and J shed 2 bases, with 10 bases lying between them. Germline lookup yields CDR1 MNHEY and CDR2 SVGAGI. The CDR3 spells CASSYSQYMNYGYTF. The CDR3 bases are TGTGCCAGCAGTTACTCCCAGTATATGAACTATGGCTACACCTTC.

The chain carries TRBV10-3 and TRBJ2-7, with 10 bases fitting TRBD1. The CDR3 loop spans 15 amino acids. The V segment lost 3 bases and the J segment 3 bases; nucleotides outside the gene matches: 5. Per germline, CDR1 ENHRY and CDR2 SYGVKD. CDR3 sequence: CAISDPGQGIYEQYF. The CDR3 nucleotides are TGTGCCATCAGTGACCCGGGACAGGGGATCTACGAGCAGTACTTC.

CDR3 coding DNA: TGTGCCAGCAGTTTTGTCTGGGGACAGGGAGACGAGCAGTACTTC. This gives the protein CASSFVWGQGDEQYF. The V gene is TRBV28, the J gene TRBJ2-7, with 9 nucleotides matching TRBD1. Germline CDR1 is MDHEN and CDR2 is SYDVKM. The CDR3 totals 15 residues. Germline trimming cut 3 bases from V and 5 bases from J; bases unmatched to any gene: 8.

The CDR3 DNA reads TGTGCCAGCACCACACGGAGAGACTATGGCTACACCTTC. Protein sequence: CASTTRRDYGYTF. The chain carries TRBV7-9 and TRBJ1-2; no clear D gene. The CDR3 has 13 residues. Germline V gene lookup returns CDR1 SEHNR and CDR2 FQNEAQ (reference sequence). V lost 7 bases and J 3 bases, leaving 12 bases between the germline ends.

This clone was detected a few times. The chain carries TRBV25-1 and TRBJ1-1; D is uncertain. This CDR3 spans 12 amino acids. Germline CDR1 MGHDK, CDR2 SYGVNS. Trimming stripped 4 bases from V and 2 bases from J, with 5 bases between. The CDR3 DNA reads TGTGCCAGCAGTGCAGAAAACACTGAAGCTTTCTTT. Translated, it gives CASSAENTEAFF.